This TCR beta chain was sequenced in a study of shared clonotypes between healthy human individuals. The CDR3 consists of 15 residues. CDR1 is SEHNR and CDR2 is FQNEAQ in the germline V gene (reference sequence). The V and J ends lost 4 bases and 0 bases respectively, with 11 bases between them. Several immunoSEQ plates received, in even portions, the genomic DNA of each subset. Original processing notes: Because ImmunoSEQ provided only junction sequences with no quality scores, the filtering differed. Profiling relied on immunoSEQ multiplex PCR, and the TCRdb table lists in-frame clones only, not all of them. That table furnishes V, J and clone size, whereas the DNA furnished D and trimming. The repertoire holds approximately 980,000 clones, with 60% to 85% as singletons.

Sequenced material: memory CD4+ T cells sorted from blood. Documented subset: CD45RA-negative fraction. The chain couples TRBV7-9 to TRBJ2-3; D is perhaps TRBD2 (6 bases). The TCR sequence derives from a man between 18 and 35 years old in good health. The CDR3 DNA is TGTGCCAGCAGCTCCTTGGGGACTAGCACAGATACGCAGTATTTT. Translation gives CASSSLGTSTDTQYF.